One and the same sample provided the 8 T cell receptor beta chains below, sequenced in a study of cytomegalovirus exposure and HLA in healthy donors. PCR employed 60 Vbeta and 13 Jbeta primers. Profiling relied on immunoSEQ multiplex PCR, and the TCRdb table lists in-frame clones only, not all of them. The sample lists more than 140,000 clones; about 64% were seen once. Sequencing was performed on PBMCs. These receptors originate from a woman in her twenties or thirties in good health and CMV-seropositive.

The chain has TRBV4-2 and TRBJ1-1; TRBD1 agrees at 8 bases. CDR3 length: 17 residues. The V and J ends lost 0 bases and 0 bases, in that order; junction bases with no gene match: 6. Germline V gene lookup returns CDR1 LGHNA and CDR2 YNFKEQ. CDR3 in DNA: TGTGCCAGCAGCCAAGAGGGCAGGGGGCCTATGAACACTGAAGCTTTCTTT. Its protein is CASSQEGRGPMNTEAFF.

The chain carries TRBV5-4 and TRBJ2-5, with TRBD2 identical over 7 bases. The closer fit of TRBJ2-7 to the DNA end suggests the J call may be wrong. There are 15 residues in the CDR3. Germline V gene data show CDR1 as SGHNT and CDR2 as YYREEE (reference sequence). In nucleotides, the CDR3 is TGTGCCAGCTCGCTGGATGCGGGAGCATACTACGAGCAGTACTTC. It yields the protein CASSLDAGAYYEQYF.

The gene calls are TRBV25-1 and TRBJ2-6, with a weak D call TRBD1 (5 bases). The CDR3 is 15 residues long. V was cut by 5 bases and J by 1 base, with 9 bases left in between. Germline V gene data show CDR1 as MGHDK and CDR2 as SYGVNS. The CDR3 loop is CASSPRASGANVLTF. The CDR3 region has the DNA TGTGCCAGCAGTCCCAGGGCTTCTGGGGCCAACGTCCTGACTTTC. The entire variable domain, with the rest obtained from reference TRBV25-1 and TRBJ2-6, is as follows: EADIYQTPRYLVIGTGKKITLECSQTMGHDKMYWYQQDPGMELHLIHYSYGVNSTEKGDLSSESTVSRIRTEHFPLTLESARPSHTSQYLCASSPRASGANVLTFGAGSRLTVL.

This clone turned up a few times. CDR3 coding DNA: TGTGCCAGCAGCCCGGGACAGGAAAATGAAAAACTGTTTTTT. Its protein product is CASSPGQENEKLFF. V is TRBV5-4 and J is TRBJ1-4, with 8 bases identical to TRBD1. The CDR3 loop spans 14 amino acids. V shed 4 bases, J shed 5 bases, and the junction held 4 bases outside the gene matches. Germline CDR1 reads SGHNT; CDR2 reads YYREEE (reference sequence).

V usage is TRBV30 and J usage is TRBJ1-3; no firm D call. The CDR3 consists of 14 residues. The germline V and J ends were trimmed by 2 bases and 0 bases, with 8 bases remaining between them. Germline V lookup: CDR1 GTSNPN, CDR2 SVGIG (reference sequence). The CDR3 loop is CAWSNGFSGNTIYF. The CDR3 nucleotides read TGTGCCTGGAGTAACGGGTTCTCTGGAAACACCATATATTTT. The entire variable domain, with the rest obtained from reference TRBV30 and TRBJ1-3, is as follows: SQTIHQWPATLVQPVGSPLSLECTVEGTSNPNLYWYRQAAGRGLQLLFYSVGIGQISSEVPQNLSASRPQDRQFILSSKKLLLSDSGFYLCAWSNGFSGNTIYFGEGSWLTVV.

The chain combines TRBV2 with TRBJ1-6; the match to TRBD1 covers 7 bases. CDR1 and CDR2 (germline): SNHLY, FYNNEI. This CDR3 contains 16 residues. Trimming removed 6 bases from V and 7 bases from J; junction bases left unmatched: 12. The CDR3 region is CASSPGGRRTNSPLHF. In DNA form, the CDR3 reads TGTGCCAGCAGCCCAGGGGGTCGTAGAACCAATTCACCCCTCCACTTT.

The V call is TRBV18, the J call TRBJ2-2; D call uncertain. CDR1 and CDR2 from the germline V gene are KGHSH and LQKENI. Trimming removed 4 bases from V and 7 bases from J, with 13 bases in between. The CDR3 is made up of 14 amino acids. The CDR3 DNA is TGTGCCAGCTCACGGCTAGAATTTATCGGGGAGCTGTTTTTT. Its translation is CASSRLEFIGELFF.

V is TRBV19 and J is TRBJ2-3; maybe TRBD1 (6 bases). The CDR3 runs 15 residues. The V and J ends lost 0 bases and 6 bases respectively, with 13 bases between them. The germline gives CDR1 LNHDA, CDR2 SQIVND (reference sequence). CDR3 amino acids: CASSIDHTGLDTQYF. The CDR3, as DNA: TGTGCCAGTAGTATAGATCATACAGGGTTGGATACGCAGTATTTT.